This T cell receptor beta chain was recorded in a study of metastatic and nonmetastatic thyroid tumors. Study context: The authors compared repertoires across blood and tumor or nodule tissue from malignant and benign thyroid patients.

Notes on the study in general: The study reportedly found significantly higher TCR beta diversity in malignant thyroid tumors than benign nodules, in blood and tumor.

As concerns this clone: Its matching antigen is unknown.

V was pared by 1 base and J by 3 bases, with 14 bases of the junction left unmatched. Germline V gene sequence: CDR1 MGHRA, CDR2 YSYEKL. CDR3 length: 19 amino acids. Patients underwent thyroid surgery, and none had received any treatment before it. Authors' processing steps: The study built a papillary thyroid cancer distant-metastasis classifier from CDR3 differences across clinicopathological groups. TCRdb used MiXCR to call clones anew from the PCR reads. Clone size and V and J calls follow TCRdb, not the original study. The data contain some 20,000 clones, about 20% of them singletons. The chain carries TRBV4-1 and TRBJ1-1, with 10 bases fitting TRBD1. This sequence was found in a female donor with papillary thyroid cancer or a benign thyroid nodule (not recorded which). Some clones in this sample may be carry-over from other donors' samples. The sample taken for sequencing was tumor tissue. In DNA form, the CDR3 reads TGCGCCAGCAGCCAAGCCGGCCTAGACAGGGGGCCCCCGGACACTGAAGCTTTCTTT. Translating gives CASSQAGLDRGPPDTEAFF.